Here is one T cell receptor (beta chain) with its context. What it recognizes is unknown. The CDR3 consists of 17 residues. V lost 1 base and J 4 bases, leaving 20 bases between the germline ends. Germline V gene data show CDR1 as DFQATT and CDR2 as SNEGSKA (reference sequence). Reverse transcription of roughly 0.5 to 1 ug RNA was performed with random hexamers. TCRdb called the immunoSEQ multiplex PCR reads again in MiXCR, with one record for every CDR3 protein. Of around 110,000 distinct CDR3 sequences in the sample, approximately 95% were seen once. This specimen comes from a study of CD8 T cells in Susac syndrome. Study conclusions and caveats: Susac-specific public clones were found in total CD8+ and CD8+ TEMRA repertoires, numbering approximately 16 and five, respectively.

The V call is TRBV20-1, the J call TRBJ2-1; TRBD2 might be the D (7 bases). The source material was CD8+ T cells from PBMCs. This sequence was found in a human donor with Susac syndrome. The CDR3 DNA reads TGCAGTGCTAGAGCCCTGGAGGGGGGGGCCACATACAATGAGCAGTTCTTC. This encodes CSARALEGGATYNEQFF.